This TCR beta chain was found in a study of T-cell reconstitution after alpha-beta-depleted transplantation in children. Germline loops: CDR1 SGHRS, CDR2 YFSETQ. The ends lost 0 bases at V and 2 bases at J; junction bases unmatched: 7. The CDR3 is 17 amino acids. Construction of the TCRbeta library involved unique molecular identifiers. TCRdb fed the PCR reads into MiXCR, producing one record per CDR3 protein. In the table there are around 400,000 distinct CDR3 sequences, roughly a tenth of which are singletons. The receptor's source is a human donor who donated a stem cell graft to a child with acute myeloid leukemia. V is TRBV5-1 and J is TRBJ2-2, with TRBD2 identical over 7 bases. Sequenced here: PBMCs from the stem cell graft donor, sampled from the stem cell graft. Written as DNA, the CDR3 is TGCGCCAGCAGCTTGGCTTTAGCAGCGGGAAACACCGGGGAGCTGTTTTTT. Protein sequence: CASSLALAAGNTGELFF.